Described below is a single T cell receptor beta chain sequence and its context. Its antigen is still unknown. No base quality information exists; no much larger clone differs at one position. This sample was included in a study of OX40 agonist ivuxolimab in advanced cancers. Notes on the research overall: Ivuxolimab was a fully human IgG2 agonistic monoclonal antibody targeting the costimulatory receptor OX40 (CD134). Intravenous ivuxolimab was administered to patients every 2 weeks at six dose levels: 0.01, 0.1, 0.3, 1.5, 3 and 10 mg/kg. Peripheral TCRbeta sequencing was intended to test whether TCR sequence diversity was altered and clonal T-cell expansion was caused by ivuxolimab. The paper describes the monotherapy dose-escalation part (N of about 47 patients) of the phase I trial of ivuxolimab. Patients were allowed to have had prior anti-PD-1, anti-PD-L1 or anti-CTLA-4 therapy, and around 37% of the dose-escalation patients had previously received checkpoint inhibitors. Of the roughly 54 patients in dose escalation, some 20 had hepatocellular carcinoma, some 15 had melanoma, 9 had renal cell carcinoma and 9 had head and neck cancer. The dose-escalation cohort was approximately 83% male with a mean age of about 60 years, ranging from roughly 20 to 80. Three dose-escalation patients achieved partial responses, one with hepatocellular carcinoma and two with cutaneous melanoma.

To sequence the TCRbeta CDR3 region, genomic DNA was isolated from the sorted cells. TCRbeta CDR3 regions were sequenced using the immunoSEQ Assay. The table comes from immuneACCESS by way of TCRdb, which keeps in-frame sequences with V and J called. Part of the clones is missing from these tables; in studies checked, under half for an unresolved V gene and the rest for unknown reasons. This sample gives 85,000 to 130,000 clones in total; over 75% of them show up just once. 0.45% to 0.5% of the sample is held by the ten biggest clonotypes. The full study reports these points: After ivuxolimab, CD8+ T cells had more expanded clones than CD4+ T cells on average. Low levels of normalized T-cell clonal expansion were also seen in some patients who did not respond. The antigen specificity of the clonally expanded peripheral T cells was not determined. At doses of 0.1 to 3.0 mg/kg, clonal expansion of both CD4+ and CD8+ T cells in blood was seen between baseline and week 6. In partial responders in the 0.1-3.0 mg/kg groups, normalized peripheral clonal expansion was found to be among the lowest, especially among CD8+ T cells.

From the cysteine up to the phenylalanine, the CDR3 has a length of 16 residues. Left in the record is the CDR3 DNA by itself, 48 bases read in frame from the first base. Reading the germline V gene gives CDR1 SGHRS and CDR2 YFSETQ. V trim: 1 base; J trim: 0 bases; unmatched bases: 4. Patients with a history of autoimmune disease or receiving systemic immunosuppression were excluded from the trial. Peripheral blood for TCR sequencing was collected from all dose cohorts at baseline, on cycle 4 day 1, and on cycle 7 day 1. The samples were drawn from a first-in-human, open-label, multicenter phase I dose-escalation trial of ivuxolimab. Adults with locally advanced or metastatic melanoma, renal cell carcinoma, hepatocellular carcinoma or head and neck squamous cell carcinoma were enrolled in the trial. CD4+ and CD8+ T cells were sorted separately from peripheral blood before TCR sequencing.

Rearrangement joined TRBV5-1 to TRBJ2-5; 9 nucleotides in the junction match TRBD2. The TCR originated in an adult with an advanced solid tumor such as melanoma, head and neck, liver or kidney cancer. Sequencing was performed on CD4+ or CD8+ T cells sorted from blood, taken in a trial of the OX40 agonist ivuxolimab. The CDR3 region: CASSLPSGGYQETQYF. The DNA reads TGCGCCAGCAGCTTGCCCAGCGGGGGGTACCAAGAGACCCAGTACTTC.